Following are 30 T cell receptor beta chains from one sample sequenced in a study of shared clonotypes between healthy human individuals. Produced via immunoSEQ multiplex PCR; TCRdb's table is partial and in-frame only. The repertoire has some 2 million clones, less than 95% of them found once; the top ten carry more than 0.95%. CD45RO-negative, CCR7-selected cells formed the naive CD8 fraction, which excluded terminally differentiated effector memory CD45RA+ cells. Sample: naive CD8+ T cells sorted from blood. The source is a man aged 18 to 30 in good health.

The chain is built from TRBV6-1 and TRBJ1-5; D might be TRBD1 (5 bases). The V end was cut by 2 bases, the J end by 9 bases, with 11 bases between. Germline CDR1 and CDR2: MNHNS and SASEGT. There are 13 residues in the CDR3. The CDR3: CASSEFRVPPQHF. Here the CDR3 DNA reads TGTGCCAGCAGTGAATTCAGGGTTCCGCCCCAGCATTTT.

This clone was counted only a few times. CDR3 amino acids: CASSLGQGGTEAFF. The DNA for the CDR3 is TGTGCCAGCAGTTTGGGACAGGGGGGGACTGAAGCTTTCTTT. V gene TRBV28 combines with J gene TRBJ1-1, with 11 bases that match TRBD1. Germline CDR1 MDHEN, CDR2 SYDVKM. The CDR3 sequence is 14 residues long. Losses at the gene ends were 3 bases for V and 5 bases for J; bases not matched to a gene: 2. Drawing the rest from reference TRBV28 and TRBJ1-1, the complete variable domain is DVKVTQSSRYLVKRTGEKVFLECVQDMDHENMFWYRQDPGLGLRLIYFSYDVKMKEKGDIPEGYSVSREKKERFSLILESASTNQTSMYLCASSLGQGGTEAFFGQGTRLTVV.

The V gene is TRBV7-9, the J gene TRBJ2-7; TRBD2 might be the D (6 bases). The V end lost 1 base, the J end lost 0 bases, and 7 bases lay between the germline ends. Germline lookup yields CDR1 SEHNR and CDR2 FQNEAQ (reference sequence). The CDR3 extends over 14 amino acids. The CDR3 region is CASSLEDYSYEQYF. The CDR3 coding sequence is TGTGCCAGCAGCTTAGAGGACTACTCCTACGAGCAGTACTTC.

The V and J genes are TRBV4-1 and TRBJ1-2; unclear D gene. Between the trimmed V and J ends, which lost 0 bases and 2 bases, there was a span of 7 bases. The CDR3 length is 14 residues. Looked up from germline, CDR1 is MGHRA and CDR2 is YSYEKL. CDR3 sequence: CASSQDYLNYGYTF. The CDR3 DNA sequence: TGCGCCAGCAGCCAAGATTACTTGAACTATGGCTACACCTTC.

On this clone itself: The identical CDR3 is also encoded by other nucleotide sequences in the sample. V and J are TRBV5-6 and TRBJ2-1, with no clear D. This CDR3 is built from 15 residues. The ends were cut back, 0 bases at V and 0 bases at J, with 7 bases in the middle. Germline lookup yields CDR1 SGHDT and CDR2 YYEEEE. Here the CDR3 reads CASSLGGSSYNEQFF. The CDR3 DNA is TGTGCCAGCAGCTTGGGTGGCAGCTCCTACAATGAGCAGTTCTTC.

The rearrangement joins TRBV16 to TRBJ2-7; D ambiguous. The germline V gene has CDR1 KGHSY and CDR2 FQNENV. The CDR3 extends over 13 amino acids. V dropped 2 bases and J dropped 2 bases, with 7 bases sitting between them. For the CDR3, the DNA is TGTGCCAGCAGCCAACCACCAGCCTACGAGCAGTACTTC. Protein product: CASSQPPAYEQYF.

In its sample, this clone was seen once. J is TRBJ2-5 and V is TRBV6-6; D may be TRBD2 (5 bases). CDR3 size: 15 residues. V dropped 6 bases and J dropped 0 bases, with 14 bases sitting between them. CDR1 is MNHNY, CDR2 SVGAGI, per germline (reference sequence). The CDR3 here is CASSPVGVDQETQYF. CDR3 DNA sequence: TGTGCCAGCAGCCCCGTCGGGGTGGACCAAGAGACCCAGTACTTC.

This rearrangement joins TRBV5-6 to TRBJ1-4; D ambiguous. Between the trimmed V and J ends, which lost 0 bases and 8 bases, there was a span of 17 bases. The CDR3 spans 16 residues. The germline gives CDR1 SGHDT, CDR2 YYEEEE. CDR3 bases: TGTGCCAGCAGCTTGGCCTCAAGGGCCGGTGAGGAAAAACTGTTTTTT. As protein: CASSLASRAGEEKLFF.

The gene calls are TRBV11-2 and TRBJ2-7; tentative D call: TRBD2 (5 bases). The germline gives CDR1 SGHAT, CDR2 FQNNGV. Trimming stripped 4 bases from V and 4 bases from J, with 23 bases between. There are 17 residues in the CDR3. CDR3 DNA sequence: TGTGCCAGCAGCTCAGCTTTCGGGATCCTCAATTCATACGAGCAGTACTTC. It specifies CASSSAFGILNSYEQYF.

The CDR3 DNA is TGTGCGACAGGTTTCCTGAACACTGAAGCTTTCTTT. Its translation is CATGFLNTEAFF. The chain has TRBV30 and TRBJ1-1, with a weak D call TRBD1 (6 bases). Germline CDR1 is GTSNPN and CDR2 is SVGIG (reference sequence). The CDR3 extends over 12 amino acids.

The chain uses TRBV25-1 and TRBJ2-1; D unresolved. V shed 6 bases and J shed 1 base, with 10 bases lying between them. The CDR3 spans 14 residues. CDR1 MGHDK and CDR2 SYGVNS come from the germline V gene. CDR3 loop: CASRAKGSYNEQFF. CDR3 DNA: TGTGCCAGCAGGGCAAAAGGGTCCTACAATGAGCAGTTCTTC. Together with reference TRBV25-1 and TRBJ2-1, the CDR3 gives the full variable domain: EADIYQTPRYLVIGTGKKITLECSQTMGHDKMYWYQQDPGMELHLIHYSYGVNSTEKGDLSSESTVSRIRTEHFPLTLESARPSHTSQYLCASRAKGSYNEQFFGPGTRLTVL.

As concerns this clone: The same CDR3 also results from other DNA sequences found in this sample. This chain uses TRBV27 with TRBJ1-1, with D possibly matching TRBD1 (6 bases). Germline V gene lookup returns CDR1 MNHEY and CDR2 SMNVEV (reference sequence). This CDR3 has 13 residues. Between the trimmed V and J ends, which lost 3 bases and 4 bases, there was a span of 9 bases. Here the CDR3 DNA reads TGTGCCAGCAGTTTCGGGGGCCCCACTGAAGCTTTCTTT. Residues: CASSFGGPTEAFF.

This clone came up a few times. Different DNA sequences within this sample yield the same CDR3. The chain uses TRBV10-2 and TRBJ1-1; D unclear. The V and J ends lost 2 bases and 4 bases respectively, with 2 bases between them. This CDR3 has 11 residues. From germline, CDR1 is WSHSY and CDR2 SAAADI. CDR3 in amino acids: CASSEGTEAFF. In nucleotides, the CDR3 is TGCGCCAGCAGTGAGGGCACTGAAGCTTTCTTT.

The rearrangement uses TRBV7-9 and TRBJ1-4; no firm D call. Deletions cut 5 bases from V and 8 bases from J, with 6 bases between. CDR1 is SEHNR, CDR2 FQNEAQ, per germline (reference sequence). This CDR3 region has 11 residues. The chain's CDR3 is CASSLHEKLFF. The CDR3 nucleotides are TGTGCCAGCAGCCTCCACGAAAAACTGTTTTTT.

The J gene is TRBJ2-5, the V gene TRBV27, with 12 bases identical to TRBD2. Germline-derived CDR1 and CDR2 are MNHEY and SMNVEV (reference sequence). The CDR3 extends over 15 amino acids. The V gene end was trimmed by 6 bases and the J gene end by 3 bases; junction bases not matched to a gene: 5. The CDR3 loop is CASRLAGGYKETQYF. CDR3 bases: TGTGCCAGCAGACTAGCGGGGGGCTATAAAGAGACCCAGTACTTC.

The CDR3 loop is CASSLEDTPGNTIYF. The CDR3 coding sequence is TGCGCCAGCAGCTTGGAGGACACCCCTGGAAACACCATATATTTT. The chain carries TRBV5-1 and TRBJ1-3, with D tentatively TRBD1 (5 bases). Trimming left V 0 bases short and J 2 bases short, with 9 bases between. The CDR3 sequence is 15 residues long. Germline CDR1 reads SGHRS; CDR2 reads YFSETQ.

CDR3 coding DNA: TGTGCCAGCAGTGACAGATCAACTAATGAAAAACTGTTTTTT. Translated, it gives CASSDRSTNEKLFF. V gene TRBV28 combines with J gene TRBJ1-4, with D perhaps TRBD1 (5 bases). The V end was cut by 5 bases, the J end by 0 bases, with 7 bases between. CDR1 and CDR2 (germline): MDHEN, SYDVKM. CDR3 length: 14 residues.

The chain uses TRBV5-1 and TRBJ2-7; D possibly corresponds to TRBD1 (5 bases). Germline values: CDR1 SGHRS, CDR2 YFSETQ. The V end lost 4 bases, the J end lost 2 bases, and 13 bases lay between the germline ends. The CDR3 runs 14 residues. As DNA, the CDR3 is TGCGCCAGCAGCCAGGACATACTGGCCTACGAGCAGTACTTC. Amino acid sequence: CASSQDILAYEQYF. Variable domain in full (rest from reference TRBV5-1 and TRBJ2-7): KAGVTQTPRYLIKTRGQQVTLSCSPISGHRSVSWYQQTPGQGLQFLFEYFSETQRNKGNFPGRFSGRQFSNSRSEMNVSTLELGDSALYLCASSQDILAYEQYFGPGTRLTVT.

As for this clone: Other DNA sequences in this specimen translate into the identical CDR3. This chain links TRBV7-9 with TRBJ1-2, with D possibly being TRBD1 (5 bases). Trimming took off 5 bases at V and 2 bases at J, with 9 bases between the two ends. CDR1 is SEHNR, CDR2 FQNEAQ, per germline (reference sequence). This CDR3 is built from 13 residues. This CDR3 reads CASSLEGNYGYTF. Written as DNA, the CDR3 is TGTGCCAGCAGCCTAGAGGGGAACTATGGCTACACCTTC.

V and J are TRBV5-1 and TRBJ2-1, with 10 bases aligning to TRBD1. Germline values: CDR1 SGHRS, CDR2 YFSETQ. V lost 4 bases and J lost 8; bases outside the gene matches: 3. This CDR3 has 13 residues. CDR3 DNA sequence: TGCGCCAGCAGCGGGACAGGGGTTGATGAGCAGTTCTTC. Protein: CASSGTGVDEQFF. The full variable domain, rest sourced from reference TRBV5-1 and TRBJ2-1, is KAGVTQTPRYLIKTRGQQVTLSCSPISGHRSVSWYQQTPGQGLQFLFEYFSETQRNKGNFPGRFSGRQFSNSRSEMNVSTLELGDSALYLCASSGTGVDEQFFGPGTRLTVL.

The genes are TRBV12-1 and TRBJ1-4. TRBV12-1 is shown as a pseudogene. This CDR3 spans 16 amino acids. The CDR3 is CASSTLEWGAGEKLFF. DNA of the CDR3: TGTGCCAGCAGTACTTTGGAATGGGGGGCCGGGGAAAAACTGTTTTTT.

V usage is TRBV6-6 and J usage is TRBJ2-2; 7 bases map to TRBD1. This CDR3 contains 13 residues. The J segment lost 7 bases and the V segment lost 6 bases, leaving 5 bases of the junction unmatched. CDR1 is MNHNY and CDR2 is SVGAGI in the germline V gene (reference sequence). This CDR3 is CASSLGGIGELFF. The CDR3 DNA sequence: TGTGCCAGCAGCCTAGGGGGCATCGGGGAGCTGTTTTTT.

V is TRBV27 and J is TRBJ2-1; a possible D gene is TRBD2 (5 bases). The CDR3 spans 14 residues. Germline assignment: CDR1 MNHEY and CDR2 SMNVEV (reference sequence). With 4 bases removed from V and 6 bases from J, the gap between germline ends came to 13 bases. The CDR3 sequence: CASSSSGSFNEQFF. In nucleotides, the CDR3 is TGTGCCAGCAGTTCCTCGGGATCTTTCAATGAGCAGTTCTTC.

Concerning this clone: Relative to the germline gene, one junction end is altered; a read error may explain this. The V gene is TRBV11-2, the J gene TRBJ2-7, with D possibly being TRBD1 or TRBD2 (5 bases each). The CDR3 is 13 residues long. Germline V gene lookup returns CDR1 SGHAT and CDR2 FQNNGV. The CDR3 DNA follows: TGTGCCAGTAGCTGGGGGATGACCTACGAGCAGTACTTC. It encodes CASSWGMTYEQYF.

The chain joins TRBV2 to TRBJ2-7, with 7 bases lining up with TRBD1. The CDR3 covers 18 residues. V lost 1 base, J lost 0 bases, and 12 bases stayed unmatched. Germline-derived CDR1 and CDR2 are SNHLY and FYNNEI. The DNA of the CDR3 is TGTGCCAGCAGTGAAGGTGGGGCAACCGGGACAGTCTCCTACGAGCAGTACTTC. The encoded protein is CASSEGGATGTVSYEQYF.

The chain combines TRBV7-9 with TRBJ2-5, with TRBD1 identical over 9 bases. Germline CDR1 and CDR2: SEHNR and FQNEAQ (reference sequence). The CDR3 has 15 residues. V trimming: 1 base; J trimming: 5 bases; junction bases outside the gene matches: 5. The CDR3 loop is CASSLGGTGHETQYF. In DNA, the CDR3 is TGTGCCAGCAGCTTAGGTGGGACAGGGCATGAGACCCAGTACTTC. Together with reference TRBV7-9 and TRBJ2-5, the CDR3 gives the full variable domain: DTGVSQNPRHKITKRGQNVTFRCDPISEHNRLYWYRQTLGQGPEFLTYFQNEAQLEKSRLLSDRFSAERPKGSFSTLEIQRTEQGDSAMYLCASSLGGTGHETQYFGPGTRLLVL.

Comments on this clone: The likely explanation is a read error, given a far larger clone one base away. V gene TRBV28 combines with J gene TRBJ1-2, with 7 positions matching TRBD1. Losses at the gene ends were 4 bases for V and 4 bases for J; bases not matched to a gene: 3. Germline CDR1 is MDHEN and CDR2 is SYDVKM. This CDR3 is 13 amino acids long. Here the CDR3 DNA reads TGTGCCAGCAGTTCGGGACAGATCTATGGCTACACCTTC. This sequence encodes CASSSGQIYGYTF.

The CDR3 nucleotides are TGCGCCAGCAGCTTGACCCCGGGGGCGATGGACTATGGCTACACCTTC. Amino acid sequence: CASSLTPGAMDYGYTF. The chain employs TRBV5-1 and TRBJ1-2; a weak D match, TRBD1 (6 bases). This CDR3 has 16 amino acids. Trimming stripped 1 base from V and 3 bases from J, with 16 bases between. The germline gives CDR1 SGHRS, CDR2 YFSETQ.

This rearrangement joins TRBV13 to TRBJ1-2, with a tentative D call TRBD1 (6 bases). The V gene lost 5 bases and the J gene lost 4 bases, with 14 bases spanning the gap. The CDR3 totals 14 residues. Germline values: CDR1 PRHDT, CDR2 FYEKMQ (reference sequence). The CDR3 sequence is CASSAADSSYGYTF. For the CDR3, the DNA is TGTGCCAGCAGCGCGGCGGACAGTTCCTATGGCTACACCTTC.

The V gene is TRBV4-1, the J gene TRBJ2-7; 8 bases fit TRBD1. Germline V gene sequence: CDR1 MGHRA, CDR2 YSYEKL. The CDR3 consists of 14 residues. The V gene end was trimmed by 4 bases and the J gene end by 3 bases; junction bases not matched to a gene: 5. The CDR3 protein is CASSRTGPGYEQYF. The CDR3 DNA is TGCGCCAGCAGCCGGACAGGGCCTGGCTACGAGCAGTACTTC.